This T cell receptor (beta chain) originates from a study of preoperative IRX-2 immunotherapy in early breast cancer. The sample's treatment: preoperative locoregional IRX-2 cytokine immunotherapy. Samples came from a phase Ib trial of preoperative locoregional IRX-2 cytokine immunotherapy. This table comes from immunoSEQ multiplex PCR, and its TCRdb copy is limited to in-frame clones, with some not included. The top ten clones hold roughly 1.1% of a sample with 40,000 to 45,000 clones, 60% to 80% of them seen once. The CDR3 has 14 amino acids. With 0 bases removed from V and 10 bases from J, the gap between germline ends came to 15 bases. The germline V gene has CDR1 SGHNT and CDR2 YENEEA.

The chain couples TRBV11-3 to TRBJ1-2, with D perhaps matching TRBD1 (6 bases). This clonotype was obtained from a human donor with breast cancer. The sequencing used tumor tissue, collected after IRX-2 immunotherapy. The CDR3: CASSLDARSGAYTF. In DNA, the CDR3 is TGTGCCAGCAGCTTAGACGCGCGATCAGGGGCCTACACCTTC.